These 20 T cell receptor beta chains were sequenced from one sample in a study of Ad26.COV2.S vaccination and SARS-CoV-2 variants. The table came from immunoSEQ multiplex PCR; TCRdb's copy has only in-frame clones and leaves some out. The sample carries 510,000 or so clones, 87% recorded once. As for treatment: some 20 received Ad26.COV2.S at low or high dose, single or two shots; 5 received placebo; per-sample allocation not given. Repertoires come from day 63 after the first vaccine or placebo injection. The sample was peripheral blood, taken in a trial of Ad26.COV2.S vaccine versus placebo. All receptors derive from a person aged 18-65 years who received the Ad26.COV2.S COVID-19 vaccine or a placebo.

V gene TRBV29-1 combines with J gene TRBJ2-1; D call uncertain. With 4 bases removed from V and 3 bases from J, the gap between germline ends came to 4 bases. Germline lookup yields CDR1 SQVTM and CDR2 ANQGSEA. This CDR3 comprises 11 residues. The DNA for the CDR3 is TGCAGCGTTGCAGTCTACAATGAGCAGTTCTTC. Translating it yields CSVAVYNEQFF.

Here the CDR3 reads CASSRRGWEETQYF. The CDR3 coding sequence is TGTGCCAGTAGTCGGAGGGGCTGGGAGGAGACCCAGTACTTC. The rearrangement uses TRBV19 and TRBJ2-5; D is perhaps TRBD2 (6 bases). The CDR3 spans 14 residues. V was clipped by 5 bases and J by 5 bases, with 15 bases between them. Germline V gives CDR1 LNHDA, CDR2 SQIVND (reference sequence).

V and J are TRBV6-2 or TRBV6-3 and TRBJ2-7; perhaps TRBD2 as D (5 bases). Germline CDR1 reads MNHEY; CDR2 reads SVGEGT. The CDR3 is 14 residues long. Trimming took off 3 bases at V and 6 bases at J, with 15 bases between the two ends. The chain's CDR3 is CASSYGSARLEQYF. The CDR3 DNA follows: TGTGCCAGCAGTTATGGGAGCGCCCGCCTCGAGCAGTACTTC.

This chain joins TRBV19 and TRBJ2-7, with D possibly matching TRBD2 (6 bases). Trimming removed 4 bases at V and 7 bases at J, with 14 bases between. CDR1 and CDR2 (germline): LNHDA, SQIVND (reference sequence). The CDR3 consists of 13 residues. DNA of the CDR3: TGTGCCAGTAGTAGGTTTGGCCGGGGGGAGCAGTACTTC. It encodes CASSRFGRGEQYF. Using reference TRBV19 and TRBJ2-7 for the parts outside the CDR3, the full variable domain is DGGITQSPKYLFRKEGQNVTLSCEQNLNHDAMYWYRQDPGQGLRLIYYSQIVNDFQKGDIAEGYSVSREKKESFPLTVTSAQKNPTAFYLCASSRFGRGEQYFGPGTRLTVT.

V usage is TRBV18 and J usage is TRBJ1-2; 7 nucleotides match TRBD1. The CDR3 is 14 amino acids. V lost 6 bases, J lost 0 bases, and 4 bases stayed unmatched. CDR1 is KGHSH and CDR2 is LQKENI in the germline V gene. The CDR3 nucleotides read TGTGCCAGCTCTCCGGACAGGACTAACTATGGCTACACCTTC. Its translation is CASSPDRTNYGYTF.

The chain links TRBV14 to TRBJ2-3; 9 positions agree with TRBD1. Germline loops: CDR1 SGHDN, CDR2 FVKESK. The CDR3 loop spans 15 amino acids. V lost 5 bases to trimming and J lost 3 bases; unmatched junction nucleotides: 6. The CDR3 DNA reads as TGTGCCAGCAGCACCGGGGACAGGGTGACAGATACGCAGTATTTT. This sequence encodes CASSTGDRVTDTQYF.

CDR3 in DNA: TGTGCCACCAGCAGAACAGCGGGACAGCTTGATGGCACAGATACGCAGTATTTT. Protein sequence: CATSRTAGQLDGTDTQYF. This sequence joins TRBV15 and TRBJ2-3; possibly TRBD1 or TRBD2 for D (7 bases each). This CDR3 is built from 18 residues. Germline V CDR1 and CDR2: LNHNV, YYDKDF (reference sequence). V shed 2 bases and J shed 1 base, with 19 bases lying between them.

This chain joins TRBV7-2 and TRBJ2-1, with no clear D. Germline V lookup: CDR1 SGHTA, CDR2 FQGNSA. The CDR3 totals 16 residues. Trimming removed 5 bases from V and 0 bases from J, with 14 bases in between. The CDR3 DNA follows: TGTGCCAGCAGCCCACCCCCCCTTAGCTCCTACAATGAGCAGTTCTTC. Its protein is CASSPPPLSSYNEQFF.

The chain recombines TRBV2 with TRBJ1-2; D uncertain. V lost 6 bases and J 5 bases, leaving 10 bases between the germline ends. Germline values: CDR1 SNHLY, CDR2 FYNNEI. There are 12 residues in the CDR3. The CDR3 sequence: CASREGPYGYTF. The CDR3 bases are TGTGCCAGCAGGGAGGGTCCTTATGGCTACACCTTC.

CDR3 loop: CASSWTGGLYNEQFF. The CDR3 nucleotides read TGTGCCAGCAGCTGGACAGGGGGCCTGTACAATGAGCAGTTCTTC. The gene calls are TRBV5-6 and TRBJ2-1, with TRBD1 identical over 11 bases. V gave up 3 bases and J gave up 4 bases; unmatched junction bases: 3. CDR1 SGHDT and CDR2 YYEEEE come from the germline V gene. The CDR3 consists of 15 residues.

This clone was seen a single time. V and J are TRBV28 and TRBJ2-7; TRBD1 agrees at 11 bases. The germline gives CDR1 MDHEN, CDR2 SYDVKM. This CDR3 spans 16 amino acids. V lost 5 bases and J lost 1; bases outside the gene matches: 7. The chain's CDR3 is CASSPWTGGGSYEQYF. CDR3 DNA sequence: TGTGCCAGCAGTCCGTGGACAGGGGGCGGTTCCTACGAGCAGTACTTC.

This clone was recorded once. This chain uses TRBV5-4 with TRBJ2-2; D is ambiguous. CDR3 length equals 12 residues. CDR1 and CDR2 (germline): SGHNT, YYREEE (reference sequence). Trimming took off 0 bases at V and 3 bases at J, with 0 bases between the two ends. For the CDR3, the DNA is TGTGCCAGCAGCTTGGACACCGGGGAGCTGTTTTTT. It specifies CASSLDTGELFF.

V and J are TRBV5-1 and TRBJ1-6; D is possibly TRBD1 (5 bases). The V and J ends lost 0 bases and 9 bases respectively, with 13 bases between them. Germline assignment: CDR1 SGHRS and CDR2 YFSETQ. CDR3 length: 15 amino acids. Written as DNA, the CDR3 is TGCGCCAGCAGCTTGGAGTCCACAAGGGGTTCACCCCTCCACTTT. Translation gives CASSLESTRGSPLHF.

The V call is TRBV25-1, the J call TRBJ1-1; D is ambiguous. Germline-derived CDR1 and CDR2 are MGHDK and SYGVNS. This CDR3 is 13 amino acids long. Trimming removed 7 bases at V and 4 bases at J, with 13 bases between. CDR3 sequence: CASMGLGLTEAFF. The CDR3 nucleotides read TGTGCCAGCATGGGATTGGGCCTCACTGAAGCTTTCTTT. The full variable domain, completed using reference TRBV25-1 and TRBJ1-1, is EADIYQTPRYLVIGTGKKITLECSQTMGHDKMYWYQQDPGMELHLIHYSYGVNSTEKGDLSSESTVSRIRTEHFPLTLESARPSHTSQYLCASMGLGLTEAFFGQGTRLTVV.

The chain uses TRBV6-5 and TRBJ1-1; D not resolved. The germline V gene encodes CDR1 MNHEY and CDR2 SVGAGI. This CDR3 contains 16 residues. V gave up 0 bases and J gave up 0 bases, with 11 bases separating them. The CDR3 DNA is TGTGCCAGCAGTTACTCGAGTGGCCGGCTGAACACTGAAGCTTTCTTT. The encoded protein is CASSYSSGRLNTEAFF.

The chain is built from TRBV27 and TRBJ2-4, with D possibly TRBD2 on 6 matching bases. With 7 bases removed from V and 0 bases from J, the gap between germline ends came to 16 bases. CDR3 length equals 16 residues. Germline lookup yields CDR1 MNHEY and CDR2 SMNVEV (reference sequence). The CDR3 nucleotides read TGTGCCAGCAAAACTCATAGCGGAATAGCCAAAAACATTCAGTACTTC. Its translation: CASKTHSGIAKNIQYF.

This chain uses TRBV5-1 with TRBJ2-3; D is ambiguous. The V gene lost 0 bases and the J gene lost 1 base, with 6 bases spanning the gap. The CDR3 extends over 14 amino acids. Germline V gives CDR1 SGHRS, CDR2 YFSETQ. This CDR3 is CASSLESRTDTQYF. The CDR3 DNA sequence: TGCGCCAGCAGCTTGGAATCCCGCACAGATACGCAGTATTTT. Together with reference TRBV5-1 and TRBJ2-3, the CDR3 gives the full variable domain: KAGVTQTPRYLIKTRGQQVTLSCSPISGHRSVSWYQQTPGQGLQFLFEYFSETQRNKGNFPGRFSGRQFSNSRSEMNVSTLELGDSALYLCASSLESRTDTQYFGPGTRLTVL.

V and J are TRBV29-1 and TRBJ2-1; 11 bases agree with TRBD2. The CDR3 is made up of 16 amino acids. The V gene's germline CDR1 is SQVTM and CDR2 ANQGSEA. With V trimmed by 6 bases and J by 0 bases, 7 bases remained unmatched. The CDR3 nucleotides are TGCAGCGTCCGTGGAACTAGCGGGAGCTCCTACAATGAGCAGTTCTTC. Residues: CSVRGTSGSSYNEQFF.

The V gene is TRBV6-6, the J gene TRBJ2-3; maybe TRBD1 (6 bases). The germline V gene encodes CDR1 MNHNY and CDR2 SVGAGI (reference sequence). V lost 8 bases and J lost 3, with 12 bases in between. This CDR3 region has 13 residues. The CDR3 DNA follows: TGTGCCAGCCAGGGGCTAAAGACAGATACGCAGTATTTT. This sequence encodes CASQGLKTDTQYF.

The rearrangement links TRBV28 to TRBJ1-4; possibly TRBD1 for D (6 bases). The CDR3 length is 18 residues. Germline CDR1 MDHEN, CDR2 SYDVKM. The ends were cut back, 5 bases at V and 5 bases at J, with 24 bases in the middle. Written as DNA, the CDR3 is TGTGCCAGCAGTAGACTACGGGACACGCTCTTAGGAAATGAAAAACTGTTTTTT. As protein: CASSRLRDTLLGNEKLFF.